This TCR beta chain is from a study of cytomegalovirus exposure and HLA in healthy donors. At the level of the study: HLA-typed donors were the source of 83 million or so unique TCRs held in an early data release. Broader study findings: Data from an earlier analysis indicated that most TCR beta V segments were productive either about 87% or about 30% of the time. A later analysis revealed that TCR association rates differed between HLA loci, peaking at DRB1 and bottoming out at HLA-C.

From germline, CDR1 is SGHRS and CDR2 YFSETQ. The V and J ends lost 1 base and 7 bases respectively, with 8 bases between them. The CDR3 is 13 residues long. On this clone itself: Its antigen is as yet unknown.

PCR employed 60 Vbeta and 13 Jbeta primers. Source study methods: Later analysis identified 88 million or so unique TCR beta chains, 9 million to 12 million shared. Libraries were prepared by immunoSEQ multiplex PCR; TCRdb keeps only in-frame clonotypes and omits some of them. V and J calls plus clone size are reproduced from that table; the DNA served to infer D and trimming. Altogether about 160,000 clones are present, 65% to 80% being singletons, with the ten largest covering around 4%. The V gene is TRBV5-1, the J gene TRBJ1-4, with unresolved D. The receptor was isolated from a man aged 40-55 years in good health and CMV-seronegative. The source material was PBMCs. CDR3 region: CASSLQRGEKLFF. The CDR3 DNA sequence: TGCGCCAGCAGCTTGCAAAGAGGTGAAAAACTGTTTTTT.